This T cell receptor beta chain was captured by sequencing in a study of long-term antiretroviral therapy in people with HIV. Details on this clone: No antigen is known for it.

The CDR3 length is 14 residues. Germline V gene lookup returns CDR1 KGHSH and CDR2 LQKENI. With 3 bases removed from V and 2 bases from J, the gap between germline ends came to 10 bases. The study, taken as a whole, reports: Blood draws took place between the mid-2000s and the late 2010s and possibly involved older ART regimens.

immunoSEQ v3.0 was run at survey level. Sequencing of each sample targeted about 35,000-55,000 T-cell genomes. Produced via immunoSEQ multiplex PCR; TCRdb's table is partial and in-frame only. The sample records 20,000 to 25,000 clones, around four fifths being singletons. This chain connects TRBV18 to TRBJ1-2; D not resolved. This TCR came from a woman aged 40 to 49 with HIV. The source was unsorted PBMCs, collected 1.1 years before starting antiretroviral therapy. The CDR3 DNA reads TGTGCCAGCTCACCTTTCCCTTCGAACTATGGCTACACCTTC. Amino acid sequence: CASSPFPSNYGYTF. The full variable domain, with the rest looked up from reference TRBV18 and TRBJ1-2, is NAGVMQNPRHLVRRRGQEARLRCSPMKGHSHVYWYRQLPEEGLKFMVYLQKENIIDESGMPKERFSAEFPKEGPSILRIQQVVRGDSAAYFCASSPFPSNYGYTFGSGTRLTVV.